One sample yielded the 17 T cell receptor beta chains listed below, sequenced in a study of beta chain features in type 1 diabetes. Their cognate antigens are unknown. Overall study results and limits: Among patients with Type 1 diabetes, TCRB CDR3s were moderately but significantly shorter in every one of the four CD4+ subsets.

As every portion of the isolated RNA was reverse transcribed, the sequencing read expressed TCRB transcripts. The protocol was immunoSEQ multiplex PCR, while the TCRdb copy is restricted to in-frame clones and leaves out a portion. The sample carries roughly 700,000 clones, roughly 13% recorded once. The sample comprised naive CD4+ T cells from blood. The receptors shown here come from a man aged 18 to 35 with type 1 diabetes.

This clone was counted only a few times. The chain carries TRBV2 and TRBJ2-3; no reliable D call. Germline V gene sequence: CDR1 SNHLY, CDR2 FYNNEI. The CDR3 extends over 13 amino acids. V gave up 7 bases and J gave up 6 bases, with 14 bases separating them. DNA of the CDR3: TGTGCCAGCACCCTCCACCCCGGGGATACGCAGTATTTT. Amino acids: CASTLHPGDTQYF.

This clone appeared a few times. Other DNA sequences from this sample encode an identical CDR3 as well. The CDR3 DNA follows: TGTGCCTGGAGTGTACAGGGTTCTTCCTACGAGCAGTACTTC. Protein sequence: CAWSVQGSSYEQYF. The chain has TRBV30 and TRBJ2-7; D perhaps matches TRBD1 (6 bases). Between the trimmed V and J ends, which lost 0 bases and 1 base, there was a span of 10 bases. The germline CDR1 and CDR2 sequences are GTSNPN and SVGIG (reference sequence). This CDR3 region has 14 residues. The full variable domain, rest sourced from reference TRBV30 and TRBJ2-7, is SQTIHQWPATLVQPVGSPLSLECTVEGTSNPNLYWYRQAAGRGLQLLFYSVGIGQISSEVPQNLSASRPQDRQFILSSKKLLLSDSGFYLCAWSVQGSSYEQYFGPGTRLTVT.

Worth noting for this clone: Other DNA sequences in this sample translate to the same CDR3. The chain employs TRBV5-1 and TRBJ1-1, with D hard to call. V gave up 2 bases and J gave up 1 base, with 9 bases separating them. Germline assignment: CDR1 SGHRS and CDR2 YFSETQ. The CDR3 length is 14 residues. The CDR3 DNA follows: TGCGCCAGCAGCTTCGGGCAGCAGAACACTGAAGCTTTCTTT. It is translated as CASSFGQQNTEAFF.

The chain joins TRBV30 to TRBJ1-5; D gene unclear. Trimming shortened V by 0 bases and J by 5 bases, and 14 bases separated the two germline ends. The germline V gene has CDR1 GTSNPN and CDR2 SVGIG (reference sequence). This CDR3 comprises 15 residues. The CDR3 loop is CAWSVRGNGDQPQHF. Written as DNA, the CDR3 is TGTGCCTGGAGTGTGAGAGGTAATGGAGATCAGCCCCAGCATTTT.

This clone was seen only a few times. The gene calls are TRBV6-1 and TRBJ2-5; a weak D match, TRBD2 (5 bases). Trimming removed 0 bases at V and 5 bases at J, with 10 bases between. CDR3 length: 14 residues. Germline V lookup: CDR1 MNHNS, CDR2 SASEGT. CDR3 region: CASSEARARETQYF. CDR3 nucleotides: TGTGCCAGCAGTGAAGCGCGGGCTCGGGAGACCCAGTACTTC.

The CDR3: CSVAHLGESSGNTIYF. The CDR3 bases are TGCAGCGTTGCCCACCTAGGGGAGAGCTCTGGAAACACCATATATTTT. The rearrangement links TRBV29-1 to TRBJ1-3; D is possibly TRBD1 (5 bases). Between the trimmed V and J ends, which lost 4 bases and 0 bases, there was a span of 16 bases. CDR1 and CDR2 from the germline V gene are SQVTM and ANQGSEA. CDR3 length: 16 residues. The variable domain in full, with the rest retrieved from reference TRBV29-1 and TRBJ1-3, is SAVISQKPSRDICQRGTSLTIQCQVDSQVTMMFWYRQQPGQSLTLIATANQGSEATYESGFVIDKFPISRPNLTFSTLTVSNMSPEDSSIYLCSVAHLGESSGNTIYFGEGSWLTVV.

This clone was counted between two and nine times. Other DNA variants within this sample encode the same CDR3. V gene TRBV7-2 combines with J gene TRBJ1-2; D perhaps matches TRBD1 (6 bases). The CDR3 has 14 residues. Germline CDR1 is SGHTA and CDR2 is FQGNSA. The V end was cut by 1 base, the J end by 6 bases, with 12 bases between. This CDR3 is CASSLGGQGHGYTF. CDR3 DNA sequence: TGTGCCAGCAGCTTAGGTGGGCAGGGGCATGGCTACACCTTC.

This chain links TRBV2 with TRBJ1-6; D uncertain. This CDR3 is 16 amino acids long. In germline, CDR1 is SNHLY, CDR2 FYNNEI. V shed 1 base and J shed 10 bases, with 17 bases lying between them. Written as DNA, the CDR3 is TGTGCCAGCAGTGAAGGAGCCCTTGGGGTGGGATCACCCCTCCACTTT. Protein product: CASSEGALGVGSPLHF.

The chain links TRBV18 to TRBJ1-2; 7 nucleotides match TRBD1. Germline CDR1 KGHSH, CDR2 LQKENI. This CDR3 contains 14 residues. V lost 0 bases to trimming and J lost 4 bases; unmatched junction nucleotides: 2. This chain's CDR3 is CASSPPRDSYGYTF. In DNA, the CDR3 is TGTGCCAGCTCACCACCTAGGGACAGCTATGGCTACACCTTC. The full variable domain, rest sourced from reference TRBV18 and TRBJ1-2, is NAGVMQNPRHLVRRRGQEARLRCSPMKGHSHVYWYRQLPEEGLKFMVYLQKENIIDESGMPKERFSAEFPKEGPSILRIQQVVRGDSAAYFCASSPPRDSYGYTFGSGTRLTVV.

The chain joins TRBV12-5 to TRBJ1-1; no definite D call. Per germline, CDR1 LGHNT and CDR2 FRNRAP. The CDR3 has 12 amino acids. Trimming removed 2 bases from V and 6 bases from J, with 7 bases in between. CDR3: CASGLSSAEAFF. DNA for the CDR3: TGTGCTAGTGGTTTGTCCTCGGCTGAAGCTTTCTTT.

This clone was picked up a small number of times. This chain joins TRBV7-2 and TRBJ1-5, with 9 bases aligning to TRBD1. The V segment lost 7 bases and the J segment 9 bases; nucleotides outside the gene matches: 19. The germline CDR1 and CDR2 sequences are SGHTA and FQGNSA. The CDR3 has 17 residues. The CDR3 nucleotides are TGTGCCAGCACCCGAACCGGGACAGGGATATCATGGGCGCCCCAGCATTTT. The encoded protein is CASTRTGTGISWAPQHF.

This clone was recorded a few times. This chain joins TRBV6-1 and TRBJ2-7; 9 bases fit TRBD1. Germline CDR1 and CDR2: MNHNS and SASEGT. Germline trimming cut 7 bases from V and 3 bases from J; bases unmatched to any gene: 10. The CDR3 totals 15 residues. For the CDR3, the DNA is TGTGCCAGCATCCTACCCCGGACAGGGGACTACGAGCAGTACTTC. It yields the protein CASILPRTGDYEQYF.

V gene TRBV2 combines with J gene TRBJ1-6; D possibly corresponds to TRBD1 (5 bases). The CDR3 length is 14 residues. Germline CDR1 SNHLY, CDR2 FYNNEI. The V end lost 11 bases, the J end lost 6 bases, and 17 bases lay between the germline ends. The CDR3 region is CAGSLGGGNSPLHF. CDR3 in DNA: TGTGCCGGGAGTTTGGGGGGAGGTAATTCACCCCTCCACTTT.

V is TRBV7-2 and J is TRBJ2-1, with D possibly matching TRBD1 (6 bases). CDR1 is SGHTA and CDR2 is FQGNSA in the germline V gene. The V and J ends lost 4 bases and 7 bases respectively, with 17 bases between them. The CDR3 sequence is 15 residues long. The CDR3 loop is CASSSRPGVRNEQFF. As DNA, the CDR3 is TGTGCCAGCAGCTCCAGGCCAGGGGTGAGGAATGAGCAGTTCTTC. Full variable domain (outside the CDR3, taken from reference TRBV7-2 and TRBJ2-1): GAGVSQSPSNKVTEKGKDVELRCDPISGHTALYWYRQSLGQGLEFLIYFQGNSAPDKSGLPSDRFSAERTGGSVSTLTIQRTQQEDSAVYLCASSSRPGVRNEQFFGPGTRLTVL.

This chain connects TRBV10-3 to TRBJ2-3; 7 bases line up with TRBD2. This CDR3 is built from 14 residues. The germline CDR1 and CDR2 sequences are ENHRY and SYGVKD. J gave up 1 base and V 6 bases, and 4 bases lay outside the gene matches. This CDR3 is CAIRGGVGTDTQYF. CDR3 in DNA: TGTGCCATCAGGGGAGGGGTCGGCACAGATACGCAGTATTTT.

This clone appeared a few times. As DNA, the CDR3 is TGTGCCAGCAGATCCGGGACAGGGACCTACGAGCAGTACTTC. Residues: CASRSGTGTYEQYF. J is TRBJ2-7 and V is TRBV28; 9 bases fit TRBD1. The V and J ends lost 6 bases and 2 bases, in that order; junction bases with no gene match: 5. The CDR3 length is 14 residues. CDR1 is MDHEN, CDR2 SYDVKM, per germline. The whole variable domain, remainder taken from reference TRBV28 and TRBJ2-7, is DVKVTQSSRYLVKRTGEKVFLECVQDMDHENMFWYRQDPGLGLRLIYFSYDVKMKEKGDIPEGYSVSREKKERFSLILESASTNQTSMYLCASRSGTGTYEQYFGPGTRLTVT.

The chain is built from TRBV20-1 and TRBJ1-2; no reliable D call. The germline V gene has CDR1 DFQATT and CDR2 SNEGSKA (reference sequence). The CDR3 is 11 residues long. V was shortened by 3 bases and J by 3 bases, with 5 bases between the two germline ends. CDR3 DNA sequence: TGCAGTGCTAGGGTTGACTATGGCTACACCTTC. Protein sequence: CSARVDYGYTF.